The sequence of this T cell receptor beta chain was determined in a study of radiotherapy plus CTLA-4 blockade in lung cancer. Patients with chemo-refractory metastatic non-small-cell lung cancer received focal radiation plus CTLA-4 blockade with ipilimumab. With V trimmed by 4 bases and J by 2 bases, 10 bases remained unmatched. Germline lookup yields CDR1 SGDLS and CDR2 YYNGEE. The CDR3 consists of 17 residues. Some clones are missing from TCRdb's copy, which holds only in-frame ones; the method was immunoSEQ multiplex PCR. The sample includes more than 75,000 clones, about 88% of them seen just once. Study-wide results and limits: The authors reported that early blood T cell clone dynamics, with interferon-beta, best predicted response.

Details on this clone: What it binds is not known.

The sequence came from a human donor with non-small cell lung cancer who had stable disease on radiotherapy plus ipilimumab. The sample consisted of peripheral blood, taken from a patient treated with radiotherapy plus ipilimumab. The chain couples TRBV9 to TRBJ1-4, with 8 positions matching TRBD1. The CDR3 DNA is TGTGCCAGCAGCCCCCGCCGGGGACAGGCGACTAATGAAAAACTGTTTTTT. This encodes CASSPRRGQATNEKLFF.